The source of this T cell receptor beta chain is a study of CD8+ T cells in alopecia areata (dated by TCRdb to 2016 to 2018). In terms of the full investigation: The treated patients, all with moderate-to-severe alopecia areata, were enrolled in an open-label pilot trial of oral tofacitinib given at 5 to 10 mg twice daily. immunoSEQ multiplex PCR using 35 Vbeta forward primers and 13 Jbeta reverse primers was used to amplify TCRbeta CDR3 regions. RNA was obtained with the PAXgene miRNA kit for fixed scalp, the miRNeasy kit for PBMCs, and the RNeasy kit for mouse skin. Patients on tofacitinib were biopsied at baseline and after 4 and 24 weeks of treatment, and several of the patients also had a later scalp biopsy. Scalp clonality was compared across normal scalp (n=4), patchy alopecia areata scalp (n=8), and alopecia totalis/universalis scalp (n=8). Patients received tofacitinib for 6 to 18 months and were then followed off drug for 6 months to check for delayed response and recurrence. Scalp tissue and sorted CD4+ and CD8+ peripheral blood T cells from patchy and totalis/universalis alopecia areata patients and from healthy controls were covered by human TCRbeta sequencing. In both human patients and the C3H/HeJ mouse model, the study applied high-throughput TCRbeta sequencing to look at T cell clonal expansion in alopecia areata. The full study reports these points: Shared TCR sequences between patients were less evident than in mice, which may be partly attributable to HLA diversity in the patient population. Scalp TCR repertoire analysis is complicated because resident alphabeta T cells in normal human skin are also sequenced, whereas mouse skin is dominated by gammadelta T cells. Compared with normal scalp, lesional scalp, particularly in alopecia totalis/universalis, had higher clonality and more expanded CD8+ clones, which suggests antigenic drive.

The library relied on the immunoSEQ multiplex PCR assay. RNA was extracted from all samples and reverse transcribed into cDNA, which served as template for TCR sequencing. SuperScript III was used to make first-strand cDNA, primed with a 2:1 mix of oligo-dT and random hexamers. A synthetic immune receptor repertoire was used to assess amplification bias, and residual bias was removed computationally. For the original study's pipeline: Raw reads were preprocessed to remove errors, and CDR3 was defined according to IMGT conventions as the region from the conserved cysteine to phenylalanine. Clonality was computed by normalizing Shannon entropy by log2 of the number of productive unique TCRs and subtracting the result from 1. Whether scalp clones were CD4 or CD8 was inferred by matching scalp TCRbeta sequences against CD4 and CD8 repertoires sorted from blood. TCRdb holds this immuneACCESS table with in-frame rearrangements only. Some clones are missing; in checked studies, unresolved V genes explain under half, and the rest has no known cause. Clonal size and the V and J genes are those of that table, whereas D and trimming came from the DNA. The sample table contains some 56,000 clones; only one count was recorded for 96% of them. The ten largest clones represent around 25% of the sample.

Details on this clone: The target of this receptor is not known. It has no much larger one-base neighbor in the sample; base qualities were not kept.

The CDR3 measures 14 amino acids from cysteine to phenylalanine. Only the CDR3 part of the read is kept: 42 bases, read in frame from the first base. In the germline V gene, CDR1 corresponds to SGHDT and CDR2 to YYEEEE. Trimmed from V: 4 bases; trimmed from J: 5 bases; junction bases lacking a gene match: 9. The time point label, as the study defines it: baseline before oral tofacitinib. Lesional scalp punch biopsies and peripheral blood were obtained from alopecia areata patients. PBMCs were isolated by density centrifugation and stained for CD3, CD4 and CD8, and CD4+ and CD8+ T cells were sorted on a FACSAria.

This receptor chain uses TRBV5-6 and TRBJ2-7, with 7 central nucleotides matching TRBD1. The clonotype was recovered from a human donor with alopecia areata. Sample: CD8+ T cells sorted from blood, taken at week 0. The CDR3: CASSLSTGFDEQYF. The DNA sequence follows: TGTGCCAGCAGCCTATCGACAGGGTTCGACGAGCAGTACTTC.